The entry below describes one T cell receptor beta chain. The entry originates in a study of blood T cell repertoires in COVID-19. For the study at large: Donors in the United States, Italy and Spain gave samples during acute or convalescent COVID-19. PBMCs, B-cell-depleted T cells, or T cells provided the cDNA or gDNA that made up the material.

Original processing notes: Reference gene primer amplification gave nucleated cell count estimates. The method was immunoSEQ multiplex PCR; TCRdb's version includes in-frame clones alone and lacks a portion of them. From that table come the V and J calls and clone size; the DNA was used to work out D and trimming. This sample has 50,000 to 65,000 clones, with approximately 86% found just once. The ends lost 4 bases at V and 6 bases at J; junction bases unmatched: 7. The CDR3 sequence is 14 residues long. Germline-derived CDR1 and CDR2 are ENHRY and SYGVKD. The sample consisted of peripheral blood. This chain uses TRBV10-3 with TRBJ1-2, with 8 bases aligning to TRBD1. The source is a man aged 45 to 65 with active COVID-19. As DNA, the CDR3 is TGTGCCATCAGTGGGCAGGGGGCGGCGAATGGCTACACCTTC. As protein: CAISGQGAANGYTF.